This T cell receptor (beta chain) was profiled in a study of shared clonotypes between healthy human individuals. About the study: With ages of 18 to 49, the donors were a couple of women and a few men.

The authors ran the assay at deep level. The repertoire was sequenced with immunoSEQ multiplex PCR; TCRdb's copy has only in-frame clones and lacks some. The table has about 2 million clones, about 95% seen once. CDR1 and CDR2 (germline): SEHNR, FQNEAQ (reference sequence). CDR3 length: 15 residues. The junction had 4 bases not matched to a gene; V was cut back by 0 bases and J by 7 bases. The study's findings and limits: Sharing across four donors was seen in about 5% of naive CD4 clonotypes. Sequencing depth was a factor that was expected to affect clonotype sharing among donors.

Of note for this clone: Its matching antigen is unknown.

Naive CD8 isolation took CD45RO-negative cells positively selected for CCR7 and excluded terminally differentiated effector memory CD45RA+ cells. The V gene is TRBV7-9, the J gene TRBJ2-1, with 9 bases that match TRBD1. The source is a man younger than 30 in good health. The specimen sequenced was naive CD8+ T cells sorted from blood. Written as DNA, the CDR3 is TGTGCCAGCAGCTTAGCACAGGGGGCTATGAATGAGCAGTTCTTC. Its translation: CASSLAQGAMNEQFF.